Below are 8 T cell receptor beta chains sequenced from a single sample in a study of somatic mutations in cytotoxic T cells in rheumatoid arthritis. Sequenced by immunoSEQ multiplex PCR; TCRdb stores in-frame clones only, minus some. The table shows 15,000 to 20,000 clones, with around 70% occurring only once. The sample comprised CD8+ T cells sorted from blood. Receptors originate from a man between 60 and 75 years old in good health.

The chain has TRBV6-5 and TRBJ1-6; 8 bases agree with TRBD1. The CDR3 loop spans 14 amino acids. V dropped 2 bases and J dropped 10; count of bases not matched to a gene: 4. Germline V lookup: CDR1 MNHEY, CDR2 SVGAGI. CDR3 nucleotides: TGTGCCAGCAGTTACGGACAGGGCGAATCACCCCTCCACTTT. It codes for CASSYGQGESPLHF.

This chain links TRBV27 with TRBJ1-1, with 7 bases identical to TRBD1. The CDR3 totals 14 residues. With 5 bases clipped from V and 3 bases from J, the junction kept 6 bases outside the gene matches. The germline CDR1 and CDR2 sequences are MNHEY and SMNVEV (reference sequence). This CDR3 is CASSPTTGDTEAFF. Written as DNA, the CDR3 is TGTGCCAGCAGTCCCACAACAGGGGACACTGAAGCTTTCTTT.

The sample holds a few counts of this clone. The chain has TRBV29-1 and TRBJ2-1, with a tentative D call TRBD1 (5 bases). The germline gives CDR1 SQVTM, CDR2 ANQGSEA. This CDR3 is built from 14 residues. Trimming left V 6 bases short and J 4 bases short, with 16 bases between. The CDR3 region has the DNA TGCAGCGTCATAAAAGGGGCCCTATACAATGAGCAGTTCTTC. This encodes CSVIKGALYNEQFF.

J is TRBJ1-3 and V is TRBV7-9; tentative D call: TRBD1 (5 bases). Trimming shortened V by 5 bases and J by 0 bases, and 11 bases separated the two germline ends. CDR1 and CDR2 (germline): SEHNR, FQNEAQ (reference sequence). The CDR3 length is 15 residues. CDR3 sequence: CASSKLGDSGNTIYF. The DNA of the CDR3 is TGTGCCAGCAGCAAATTAGGGGACTCTGGAAACACCATATATTTT.

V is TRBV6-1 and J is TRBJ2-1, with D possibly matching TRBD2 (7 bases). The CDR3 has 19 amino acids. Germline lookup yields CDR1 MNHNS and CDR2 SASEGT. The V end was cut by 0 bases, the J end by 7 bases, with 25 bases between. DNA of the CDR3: TGTGCCAGCAGTGAAGCCTTCTCCATTGGTGGGGGGGCAAGGAATGAGCAGTTCTTC. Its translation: CASSEAFSIGGGARNEQFF.

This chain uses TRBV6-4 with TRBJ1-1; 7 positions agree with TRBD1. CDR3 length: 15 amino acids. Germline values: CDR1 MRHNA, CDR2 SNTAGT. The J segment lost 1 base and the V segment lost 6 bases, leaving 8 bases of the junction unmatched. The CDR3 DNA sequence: TGTGCCAGCAGGCGACAGGGAGGTGGGAACACTGAAGCTTTCTTT. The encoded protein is CASRRQGGGNTEAFF.

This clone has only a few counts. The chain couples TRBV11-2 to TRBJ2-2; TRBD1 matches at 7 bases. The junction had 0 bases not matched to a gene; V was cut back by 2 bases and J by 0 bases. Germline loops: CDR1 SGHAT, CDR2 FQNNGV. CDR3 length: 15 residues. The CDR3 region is CASSLQGANTGELFF. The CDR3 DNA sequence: TGTGCCAGCAGCTTACAGGGGGCGAACACCGGGGAGCTGTTTTTT.

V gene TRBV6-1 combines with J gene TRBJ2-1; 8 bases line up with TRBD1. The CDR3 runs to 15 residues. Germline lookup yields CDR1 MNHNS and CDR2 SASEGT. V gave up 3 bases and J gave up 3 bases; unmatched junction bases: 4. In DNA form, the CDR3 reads TGTGCCAGCAGTGATCCAGGGGGCTACTACAATGAGCAGTTCTTC. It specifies CASSDPGGYYNEQFF.